This is a list of T cell receptor beta chains from one sample in a study of response to subunit inactivated influenza vaccine. TCRdb independently ran MiXCR on the RT-PCR reads; one entry per CDR3 protein. The sample holds 630,000 or so distinct CDR3 sequences; less than 20% are singletons and the top ten take roughly 10%. Sequences were derived from PBMCs from blood, sampled 11 to 12 days after vaccination. The receptors were gathered from a man aged 50-59 years who received an inactivated influenza vaccine. Each CDR3 is given with its conserved first and last residue. Fields, in order: clone size, J gene, D gene, V gene, CDR3 DNA, CDR3 protein. The D gene is left open where the match is weak. Some rows have no size entry. The others give once, few or many, or a class for an expanded clone.

abundance: few
j_gene: TRBJ2-6
d_gene: NA
v_gene: TRBV11-2
CDR3nt: TGTGCCAGCAGCTTAGTGGGGACTCCTCTCTCTGGGGCCAACGTCCTGACTTTC
CDR3aa: CASSLVGTPLSGANVLTF

abundance: few
j_gene: TRBJ2-1
d_gene: NA
v_gene: TRBV3-1
CDR3nt: TGTGCCAGCAGCTCTCGATACAATGAGCAGTTCTTC
CDR3aa: CASSSRYNEQFF

abundance: few
j_gene: TRBJ2-7
d_gene: TRBD2
v_gene: TRBV27
CDR3nt: TGTGCCAGCGGCCCTCTTGGCGGGAGCATCCCCTACGAGCAGTACTTC
CDR3aa: CASGPLGGSIPYEQYF

abundance: few
j_gene: TRBJ2-7
d_gene: TRBD2
v_gene: TRBV27
CDR3nt: TGTGCCAGCACCCCCCGAGGTAGCGGGGGTAAGAGCTCCTACGAGCAGTACTTC
CDR3aa: CASTPRGSGGKSSYEQYF

abundance: NA
j_gene: TRBJ2-3
d_gene: TRBD2
v_gene: TRBV7-2
CDR3nt: TGTGCCAGCAGCCCCCGACTAGCGGGGAGGGTAGATACGCAGTATTTT
CDR3aa: CASSPRLAGRVDTQYF

abundance: NA
j_gene: TRBJ2-1
d_gene: NA
v_gene: TRBV7-9
CDR3nt: TGTGCCAGCAGCTTATTAGCGACAGGTAACAATGAGCAGTTCTTC
CDR3aa: CASSLLATGNNEQFF

abundance: NA
j_gene: TRBJ2-2
d_gene: TRBD2
v_gene: TRBV20-1
CDR3nt: TGCAGTGCTAGACTAGCGGGGGTCGGGGAGCTGTTTTTT
CDR3aa: CSARLAGVGELFF

abundance: NA
j_gene: TRBJ2-5
d_gene: NA
v_gene: TRBV29-1
CDR3nt: TGCAGCGTTGATGGGGGAGCAGAGACCCAGTACTTC
CDR3aa: CSVDGGAETQYF

abundance: NA
j_gene: TRBJ2-3
d_gene: NA
v_gene: TRBV7-8
CDR3nt: TGTGCCAGCAGCTTTTCATCCCCAATTACAGATACGCAGTATTTT
CDR3aa: CASSFSSPITDTQYF

abundance: few
j_gene: TRBJ2-5
d_gene: NA
v_gene: TRBV29-1
CDR3nt: TGCAGCGTTGAGGGCAGGGCCCAAGTGACCCAGTACTTC
CDR3aa: CSVEGRAQVTQYF

abundance: NA
j_gene: TRBJ1-1
d_gene: NA
v_gene: TRBV6-2/TRBV6-3
CDR3nt: TGTGCCAGCAGTTACTCTACGGGTGAAGCTTTCTTT
CDR3aa: CASSYSTGEAFF

abundance: few
j_gene: TRBJ2-4
d_gene: NA
v_gene: TRBV12-3/TRBV12-4
CDR3nt: TGTGCCAGCAATAGCGGTGCCAAAAACATTCAGTACTTC
CDR3aa: CASNSGAKNIQYF

abundance: NA
j_gene: TRBJ2-5
d_gene: TRBD1
v_gene: TRBV7-9
CDR3nt: TGTGCCAGCAGCTCCCGACAGGGGATACAAGAGACCCAGTGCTTC
CDR3aa: CASSSRQGIQETQCF

abundance: few
j_gene: TRBJ1-3
d_gene: NA
v_gene: TRBV5-1
CDR3nt: TGCGCCAGCAGCTTGGGGTCTGTGAGCTCTGGAAACACCATATATTTT
CDR3aa: CASSLGSVSSGNTIYF

abundance: NA
j_gene: TRBJ1-2
d_gene: TRBD1
v_gene: TRBV5-1
CDR3nt: TGCGCCAGCAGCTTGGGGGACAGGGGGCAAGGCTACACCTTC
CDR3aa: CASSLGDRGQGYTF

abundance: few
j_gene: TRBJ2-2
d_gene: NA
v_gene: TRBV4-3
CDR3nt: TGCGCCAGCAGCCAAGCTACTAGAGGGAGCACCGGGGAGCTGTTTTTT
CDR3aa: CASSQATRGSTGELFF

abundance: few
j_gene: TRBJ2-3
d_gene: TRBD1
v_gene: TRBV10-3
CDR3nt: TGTGCCATCAGTGAGTCCGGGACAGGGTTCACAGATACGCAGTATTTT
CDR3aa: CAISESGTGFTDTQYF

abundance: NA
j_gene: TRBJ2-7
d_gene: NA
v_gene: TRBV7-9
CDR3nt: TGTGCCAGCAGCTTAACGTGGGACCGCAATTACGAGCAGTACTTC
CDR3aa: CASSLTWDRNYEQYF

abundance: NA
j_gene: TRBJ2-7
d_gene: TRBD2
v_gene: TRBV12-3/TRBV12-4
CDR3nt: TGTGCCAGCACCTGGGGGGGACTCTCCTACGAGCAGTACTTC
CDR3aa: CASTWGGLSYEQYF

abundance: NA
j_gene: TRBJ1-1
d_gene: NA
v_gene: TRBV5-1
CDR3nt: TGCGCCAGCAGCTTGGGACGGGGAGAGACTTTCTTT
CDR3aa: CASSLGRGETFF

abundance: NA
j_gene: TRBJ1-1
d_gene: NA
v_gene: TRBV5-1
CDR3nt: TGCGCCAGCAGCTTACATTTGAACACTGAAGCTTTCTTT
CDR3aa: CASSLHLNTEAFF

abundance: few
j_gene: TRBJ2-7
d_gene: TRBD1
v_gene: TRBV5-1
CDR3nt: TGCGCCAGCAGCTCCGGGACAGGGGAGTACGAGCAGTACTTC
CDR3aa: CASSSGTGEYEQYF

abundance: NA
j_gene: TRBJ1-2
d_gene: NA
v_gene: TRBV12-3/TRBV12-4
CDR3nt: TGTGCCAGCAGTTTAAAGGTTGAGGCGGGGGCGCGGCACTATGGCTACACCTTC
CDR3aa: CASSLKVEAGARHYGYTF

abundance: NA
j_gene: TRBJ2-7
d_gene: NA
v_gene: TRBV12-3/TRBV12-4
CDR3nt: TGTGCCAGCAGCACAACCACAAGGGAGCAGTACTTC
CDR3aa: CASSTTTREQYF

abundance: few
j_gene: TRBJ1-3
d_gene: NA
v_gene: TRBV5-1
CDR3nt: TGCGCCAGCAGCTTGGAACCGGCGAGCTCTGGAAACACCATATATTTT
CDR3aa: CASSLEPASSGNTIYF

abundance: NA
j_gene: TRBJ1-2
d_gene: NA
v_gene: TRBV29-1
CDR3nt: TGCAGCGTGGACGTCCAGGGGTCAAACTATGGCTACACCTTC
CDR3aa: CSVDVQGSNYGYTF

abundance: few
j_gene: TRBJ2-5
d_gene: NA
v_gene: TRBV30
CDR3nt: TGTGCCTACTACAAAGTTGGGAGCCAAGAGACCCAGTACTTC
CDR3aa: CAYYKVGSQETQYF

abundance: NA
j_gene: TRBJ2-7
d_gene: TRBD1
v_gene: TRBV6-5
CDR3nt: TGTGCCAGCAGTTACCCAGACAGGGGCAGGTACGAGCAGTACTTC
CDR3aa: CASSYPDRGRYEQYF

abundance: few
j_gene: TRBJ2-7
d_gene: NA
v_gene: TRBV5-1
CDR3nt: TGCGCCAGCAGTGCTGGCTCGGGACGTTCCTACGAGCAGTACTTC
CDR3aa: CASSAGSGRSYEQYF

abundance: NA
j_gene: TRBJ2-5
d_gene: TRBD1
v_gene: TRBV20-1
CDR3nt: TGCAGTGCTAGAGATGCGGGACAGGGGCTATGGGAGACCCAGTACTTC
CDR3aa: CSARDAGQGLWETQYF

abundance: NA
j_gene: TRBJ2-3
d_gene: NA
v_gene: TRBV29-1
CDR3nt: TGCAGCGTTGAAGATCGGTTTACCGGGACTCACACAGATACGCAGTATTTT
CDR3aa: CSVEDRFTGTHTDTQYF

abundance: NA
j_gene: TRBJ2-1
d_gene: NA
v_gene: TRBV15
CDR3nt: TGTGCCACCAGCAGAGACAAGAAAGGCAATGAGCAGTTCTTC
CDR3aa: CATSRDKKGNEQFF

abundance: NA
j_gene: TRBJ2-2
d_gene: NA
v_gene: TRBV4-1
CDR3nt: TGCGCCAGCAGCCCCTCGATGTGGGGGCCGAACACCGGGGAGCTGTTTTTT
CDR3aa: CASSPSMWGPNTGELFF

abundance: NA
j_gene: TRBJ2-3
d_gene: NA
v_gene: TRBV12-3/TRBV12-4
CDR3nt: TGTGCCAGCGCACGAGATACGCAGTATTTT
CDR3aa: CASARDTQYF

abundance: NA
j_gene: TRBJ2-2
d_gene: NA
v_gene: TRBV7-2
CDR3nt: TGTGCCAGCAGCTTAGGAGGGGTTAACGGGGAGCTGTTTTTT
CDR3aa: CASSLGGVNGELFF

abundance: few
j_gene: TRBJ2-7
d_gene: NA
v_gene: TRBV5-1
CDR3nt: TGCGCCAGCAGCGCGGACAGTTCCGACTACGAGCAGTACTTC
CDR3aa: CASSADSSDYEQYF

abundance: NA
j_gene: TRBJ1-3
d_gene: NA
v_gene: TRBV7-2
CDR3nt: TGTGCCAGCAGCCCATCGGGGAGAGCCAGAAACACCATATATTTT
CDR3aa: CASSPSGRARNTIYF

abundance: NA
j_gene: TRBJ2-1
d_gene: NA
v_gene: TRBV12-3/TRBV12-4
CDR3nt: TGTGCCAGCAGTCAGACCCTTACCGCCTACAATGAGCAGTTCTTC
CDR3aa: CASSQTLTAYNEQFF

abundance: few
j_gene: TRBJ2-2
d_gene: TRBD1
v_gene: TRBV29-1
CDR3nt: TGCAGCGTTGAGAGGACAGGGTGGGTTGGGGAGCTGTTTTTT
CDR3aa: CSVERTGWVGELFF

abundance: few
j_gene: TRBJ2-4
d_gene: TRBD1
v_gene: TRBV7-7
CDR3nt: TGTGCTAGCACCCCGACAGGGACGGAGGCCAAAAACATTCAGTACTTC
CDR3aa: CASTPTGTEAKNIQYF

abundance: few
j_gene: TRBJ2-1
d_gene: NA
v_gene: TRBV24-1
CDR3nt: TGTGCCACCAGTGATTTGCGGTTCGGTGAGCAGTTCTTC
CDR3aa: CATSDLRFGEQFF

abundance: NA
j_gene: TRBJ1-1
d_gene: NA
v_gene: TRBV2
CDR3nt: TGTGCCAGCAGGCTCCTTGTGGGTTTCCGAGAGGCAGCTTTCTTT
CDR3aa: CASRLLVGFREAAFF

abundance: few
j_gene: TRBJ2-5
d_gene: TRBD2
v_gene: TRBV7-9
CDR3nt: TGTGCCAGCAGCTGGACTAGCGGGGGGGCATGGAGAGAGACCCAGTACTTC
CDR3aa: CASSWTSGGAWRETQYF

abundance: few
j_gene: TRBJ2-2
d_gene: NA
v_gene: TRBV7-8
CDR3nt: TGTGCCAGCAGATCGGGTGGGGGGCCCGGGGAGCTGTTTTTT
CDR3aa: CASRSGGGPGELFF

abundance: NA
j_gene: TRBJ2-5
d_gene: TRBD2
v_gene: TRBV27
CDR3nt: TGTGCCAGCAGTCCCCTAGCGGGGGGGTGGGAGACCCAGTACTTC
CDR3aa: CASSPLAGGWETQYF

abundance: few
j_gene: TRBJ1-2
d_gene: NA
v_gene: TRBV4-1
CDR3nt: TGCGCCAGCAGCCCCCCCGGGGTAGGCTACACCTTC
CDR3aa: CASSPPGVGYTF

abundance: NA
j_gene: TRBJ2-5
d_gene: TRBD2
v_gene: TRBV9
CDR3nt: TGTGCCAGCAGCTCCGACCTGGGACTAGCGGGAGAGACCCAGTACTTC
CDR3aa: CASSSDLGLAGETQYF

abundance: many
j_gene: TRBJ2-6
d_gene: NA
v_gene: TRBV4-2
CDR3nt: TGTGCCAGCAGCCAAGATCTCCAGCTGGGCGGTTCTGGGGCCAACGTCCTGACTTTC
CDR3aa: CASSQDLQLGGSGANVLTF

abundance: NA
j_gene: TRBJ1-5
d_gene: NA
v_gene: TRBV7-8
CDR3nt: TGTGCCAGCAGCTTAGAGGGGAGTAGCAATCAGCCCCAGCATTTT
CDR3aa: CASSLEGSSNQPQHF

abundance: few
j_gene: TRBJ2-1
d_gene: TRBD2
v_gene: TRBV5-1
CDR3nt: TGCGCCAGCAGCTTGGTAGGGACTAGCGCCTACAATGAGCAGTTCTTC
CDR3aa: CASSLVGTSAYNEQFF

abundance: NA
j_gene: TRBJ2-7
d_gene: NA
v_gene: TRBV29-1
CDR3nt: TGCAGCGTTGCCGGGCAGAACTACGAGCAGTACTTC
CDR3aa: CSVAGQNYEQYF

abundance: NA
j_gene: TRBJ1-4
d_gene: NA
v_gene: TRBV25-1
CDR3nt: TGTGCCAGCGGGGGGGTGACTAATGAAAAACTGTTTTTT
CDR3aa: CASGGVTNEKLFF

abundance: few
j_gene: TRBJ2-5
d_gene: TRBD1
v_gene: TRBV7-9
CDR3nt: TGTGCCAGCAGCAGACAGGGAGTGGGACAGGGGCAGGAGACCCAGTACTTC
CDR3aa: CASSRQGVGQGQETQYF